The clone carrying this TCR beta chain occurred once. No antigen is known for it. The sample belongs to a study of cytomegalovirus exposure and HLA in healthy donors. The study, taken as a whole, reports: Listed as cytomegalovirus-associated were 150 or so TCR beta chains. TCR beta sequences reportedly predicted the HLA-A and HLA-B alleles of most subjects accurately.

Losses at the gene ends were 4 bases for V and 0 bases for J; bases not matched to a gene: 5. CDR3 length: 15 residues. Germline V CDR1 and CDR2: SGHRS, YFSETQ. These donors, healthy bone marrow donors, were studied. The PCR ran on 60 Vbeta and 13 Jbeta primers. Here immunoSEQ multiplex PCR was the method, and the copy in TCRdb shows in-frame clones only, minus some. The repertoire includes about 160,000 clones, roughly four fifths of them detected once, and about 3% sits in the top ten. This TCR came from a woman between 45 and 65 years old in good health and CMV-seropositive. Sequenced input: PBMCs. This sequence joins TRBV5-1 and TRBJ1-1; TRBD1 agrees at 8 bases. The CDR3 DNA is TGCGCCAGCAGCAATGGACAGGGTTTGAACACTGAAGCTTTCTTT. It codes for CASSNGQGLNTEAFF. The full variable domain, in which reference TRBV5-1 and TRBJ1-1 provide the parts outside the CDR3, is KAGVTQTPRYLIKTRGQQVTLSCSPISGHRSVSWYQQTPGQGLQFLFEYFSETQRNKGNFPGRFSGRQFSNSRSEMNVSTLELGDSALYLCASSNGQGLNTEAFFGQGTRLTVV.